Listed here are 5 T cell receptor beta chains from one sample, sequenced in a study of graft-versus-host responses after intestinal transplantation. Their antigens are not known. Assay: immunoSEQ multiplex PCR; the TCRdb copy retains only in-frame clones and omits some. The table shows tens of thousands of clones, with less than 95% occurring only once. Sequencing used unstimulated CD4+ T cells sorted from spleen or lymph node cells, obtained before transplant. These receptors were collected from a human donor who was the organ donor for an intestinal transplant.

The J gene is TRBJ1-3, the V gene TRBV7-2; D call uncertain. Between the trimmed V and J ends, which lost 1 base and 2 bases, there was a span of 6 bases. From germline, CDR1 is SGHTA and CDR2 FQGNSA. The CDR3 is 14 amino acids. CDR3 protein: CASSLGSAGNTIYF. CDR3 nucleotide sequence: TGTGCCAGCAGCTTAGGATCGGCTGGAAACACCATATATTTT.

Points on this clone: This specimen includes other DNA sequences encoding the same CDR3. The genes are TRBV5-1 and TRBJ2-7; 11 bases are a match to TRBD2. V shed 4 bases and J 4 bases; nucleotides not matched to a gene: 7. CDR3 length: 15 residues. Germline CDR1 is SGHRS and CDR2 is YFSETQ. The CDR3 sequence is CASSDDSGGAYEQYF. As DNA, the CDR3 is TGCGCCAGCAGCGATGATAGCGGGGGGGCGTACGAGCAGTACTTC. The full variable domain, rest sourced from reference TRBV5-1 and TRBJ2-7, is KAGVTQTPRYLIKTRGQQVTLSCSPISGHRSVSWYQQTPGQGLQFLFEYFSETQRNKGNFPGRFSGRQFSNSRSEMNVSTLELGDSALYLCASSDDSGGAYEQYFGPGTRLTVT.

CDR3 amino acids: CASSFRQGDTEAFF. The CDR3 DNA sequence: TGTGCCAGCAGTTTCCGACAGGGAGACACTGAAGCTTTCTTT. The V and J genes are TRBV6-5 and TRBJ1-1; 7 positions match TRBD1. The CDR3 sequence is 14 residues long. The germline gives CDR1 MNHEY, CDR2 SVGAGI. J lost 3 bases, V lost 4 bases, and 5 bases had no gene match.

This chain joins TRBV6-1 and TRBJ2-3; 10 bases line up with TRBD1. The ends lost 6 bases at V and 1 base at J; junction bases unmatched: 4. This CDR3 region has 15 residues. In germline, CDR1 is MNHNS, CDR2 SASEGT. The chain's CDR3 is CASRTGGAGTDTQYF. The CDR3 DNA reads TGTGCCAGCAGGACAGGGGGCGCCGGCACAGATACGCAGTATTTT.

V is TRBV28 and J is TRBJ1-5; D is possibly TRBD1 (6 bases). The CDR3 loop spans 15 amino acids. The V end lost 4 bases, the J end lost 5 bases, and 15 bases lay between the germline ends. Germline CDR1 reads MDHEN; CDR2 reads SYDVKM. DNA of the CDR3: TGTGCCAGCAGTTCCCCCCAGGGGAACTATCAGCCCCAGCATTTT. This sequence encodes CASSSPQGNYQPQHF.